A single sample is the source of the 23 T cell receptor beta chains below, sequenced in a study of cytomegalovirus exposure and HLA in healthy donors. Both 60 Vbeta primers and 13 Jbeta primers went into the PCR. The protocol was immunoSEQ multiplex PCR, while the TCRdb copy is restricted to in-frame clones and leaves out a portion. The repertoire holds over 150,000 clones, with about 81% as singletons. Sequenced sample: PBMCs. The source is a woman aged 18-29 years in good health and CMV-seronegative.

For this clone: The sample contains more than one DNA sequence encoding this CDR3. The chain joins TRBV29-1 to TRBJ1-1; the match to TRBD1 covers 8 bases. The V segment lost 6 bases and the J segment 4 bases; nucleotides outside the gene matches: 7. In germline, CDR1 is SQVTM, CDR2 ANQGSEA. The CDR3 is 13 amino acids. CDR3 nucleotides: TGCAGCGTCGCGACAGGGGAGGGCACTGAAGCTTTCTTT. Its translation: CSVATGEGTEAFF. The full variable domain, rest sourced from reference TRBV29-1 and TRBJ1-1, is SAVISQKPSRDICQRGTSLTIQCQVDSQVTMMFWYRQQPGQSLTLIATANQGSEATYESGFVIDKFPISRPNLTFSTLTVSNMSPEDSSIYLCSVATGEGTEAFFGQGTRLTVV.

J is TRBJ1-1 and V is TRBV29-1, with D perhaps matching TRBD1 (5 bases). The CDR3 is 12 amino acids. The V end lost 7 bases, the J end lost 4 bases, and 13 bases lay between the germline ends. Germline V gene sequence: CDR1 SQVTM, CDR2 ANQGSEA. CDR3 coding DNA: TGCAGCGCAGGACAACCGGGCACTGAAGCTTTCTTT. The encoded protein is CSAGQPGTEAFF.

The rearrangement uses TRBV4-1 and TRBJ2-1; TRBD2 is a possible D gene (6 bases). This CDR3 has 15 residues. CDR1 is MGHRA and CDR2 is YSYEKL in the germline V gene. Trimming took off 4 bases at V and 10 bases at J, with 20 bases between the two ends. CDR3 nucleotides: TGCGCCAGCAGCCGACCCGGGAGTATAAATGGCGAGCAGTTCTTC. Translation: CASSRPGSINGEQFF.

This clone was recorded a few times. In DNA, the CDR3 is TGCGCCAGCAGCCAACCGGGACAGCACACTGAAGCTTTCTTT. This codes for CASSQPGQHTEAFF. The chain recombines TRBV4-1 with TRBJ1-1, with 7 bases lining up with TRBD1. V lost 2 bases, J lost 3 bases, and 3 bases stayed unmatched. This CDR3 is built from 14 residues. Germline V lookup: CDR1 MGHRA, CDR2 YSYEKL.

CDR3 DNA: TGTGCCAGCAGTTCGAGCGGGAGAAATTACGAGCAGTACTTC. It is translated as CASSSSGRNYEQYF. V gene TRBV27 combines with J gene TRBJ2-7, with 8 bases lining up with TRBD2. J was trimmed by 4 bases and V by 4 bases; bases with no gene match: 6. The CDR3 has 14 residues. CDR1 is MNHEY, CDR2 SMNVEV, per germline (reference sequence).

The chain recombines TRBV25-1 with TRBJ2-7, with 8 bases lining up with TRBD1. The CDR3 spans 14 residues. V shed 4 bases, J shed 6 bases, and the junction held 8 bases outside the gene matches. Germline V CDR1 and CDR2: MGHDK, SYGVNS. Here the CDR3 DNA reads TGTGCCAGCAGTGGTGGACAGGGTGGGAGCGAGCAGTACTTC. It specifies CASSGGQGGSEQYF.

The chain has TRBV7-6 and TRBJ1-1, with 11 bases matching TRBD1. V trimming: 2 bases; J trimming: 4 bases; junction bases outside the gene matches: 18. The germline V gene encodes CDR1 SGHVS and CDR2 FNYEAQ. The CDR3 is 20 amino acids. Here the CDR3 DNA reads TGTGCCAGCAGCTTATCTGCCGGGTGGGACAGGGGGACTTCGGGCACTGAAGCTTTCTTT. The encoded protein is CASSLSAGWDRGTSGTEAFF.

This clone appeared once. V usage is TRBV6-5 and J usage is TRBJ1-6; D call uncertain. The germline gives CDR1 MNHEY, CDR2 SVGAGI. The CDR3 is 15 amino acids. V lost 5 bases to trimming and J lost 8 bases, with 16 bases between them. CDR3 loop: CASSLMGGADSPLHF. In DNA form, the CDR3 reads TGTGCCAGCAGTCTAATGGGTGGAGCGGATTCACCCCTCCACTTT.

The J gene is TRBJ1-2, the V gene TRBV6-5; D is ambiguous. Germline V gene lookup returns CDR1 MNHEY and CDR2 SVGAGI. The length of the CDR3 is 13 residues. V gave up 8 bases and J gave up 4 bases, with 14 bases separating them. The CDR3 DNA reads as TGTGCCAGCCCGGGTCAGCAGAGCTATGGCTACACCTTC. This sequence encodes CASPGQQSYGYTF.

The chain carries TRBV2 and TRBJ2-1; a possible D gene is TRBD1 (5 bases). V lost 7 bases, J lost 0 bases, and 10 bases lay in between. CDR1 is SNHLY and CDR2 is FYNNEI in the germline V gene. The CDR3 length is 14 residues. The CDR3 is CASKRQSSYNEQFF. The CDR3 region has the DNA TGTGCCAGCAAGAGACAGAGCTCCTACAATGAGCAGTTCTTC.

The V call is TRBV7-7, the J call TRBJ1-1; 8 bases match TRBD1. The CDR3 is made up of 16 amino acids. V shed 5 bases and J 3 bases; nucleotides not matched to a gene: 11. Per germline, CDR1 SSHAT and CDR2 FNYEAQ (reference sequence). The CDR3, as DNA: TGTGCCAGCAGCAAGACAGGGGAGGAGTGCCACACTGAAGCTTTCTTT. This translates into CASSKTGEECHTEAFF.

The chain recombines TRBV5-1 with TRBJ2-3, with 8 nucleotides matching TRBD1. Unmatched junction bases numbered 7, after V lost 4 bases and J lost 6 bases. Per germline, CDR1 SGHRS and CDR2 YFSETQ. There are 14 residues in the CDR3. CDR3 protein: CASSTRTGRDTQYF. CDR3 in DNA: TGCGCCAGCAGCACTCGGACAGGGAGGGATACGCAGTATTTT.

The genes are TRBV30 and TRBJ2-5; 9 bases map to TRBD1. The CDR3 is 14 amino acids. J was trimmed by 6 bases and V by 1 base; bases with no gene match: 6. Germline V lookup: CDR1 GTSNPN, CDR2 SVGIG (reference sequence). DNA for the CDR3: TGTGCCTGGAGTGACACAGGGGGCTACCAGACCCAGTACTTC. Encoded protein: CAWSDTGGYQTQYF.

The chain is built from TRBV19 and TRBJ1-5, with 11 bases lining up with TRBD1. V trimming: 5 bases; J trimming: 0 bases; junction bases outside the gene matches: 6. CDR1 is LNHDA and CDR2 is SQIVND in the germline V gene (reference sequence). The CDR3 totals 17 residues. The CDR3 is CASSLRDRGASNQPQHF. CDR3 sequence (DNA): TGTGCCAGTAGTCTCCGGGACAGGGGGGCTAGCAATCAGCCCCAGCATTTT.

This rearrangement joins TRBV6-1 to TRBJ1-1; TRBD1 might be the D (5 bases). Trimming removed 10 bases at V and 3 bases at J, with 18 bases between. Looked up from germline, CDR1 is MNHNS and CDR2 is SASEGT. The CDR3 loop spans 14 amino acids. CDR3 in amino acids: CAIHWEGWDTEAFF. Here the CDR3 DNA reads TGTGCCATCCACTGGGAGGGGTGGGACACTGAAGCTTTCTTT.

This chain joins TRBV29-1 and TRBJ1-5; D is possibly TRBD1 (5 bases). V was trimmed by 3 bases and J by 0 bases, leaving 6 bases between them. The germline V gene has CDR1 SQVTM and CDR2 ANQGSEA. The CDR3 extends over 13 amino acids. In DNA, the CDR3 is TGCAGCGTTGAGACAGATAGCAATCAGCCCCAGCATTTT. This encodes CSVETDSNQPQHF.

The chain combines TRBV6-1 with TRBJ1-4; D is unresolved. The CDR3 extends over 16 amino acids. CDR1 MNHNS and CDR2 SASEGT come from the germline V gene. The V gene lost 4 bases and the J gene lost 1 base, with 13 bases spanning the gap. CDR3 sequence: CASSGSGRRTNEKLFF. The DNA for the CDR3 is TGTGCCAGCAGTGGGTCGGGAAGGAGAACTAATGAAAAACTGTTTTTT.

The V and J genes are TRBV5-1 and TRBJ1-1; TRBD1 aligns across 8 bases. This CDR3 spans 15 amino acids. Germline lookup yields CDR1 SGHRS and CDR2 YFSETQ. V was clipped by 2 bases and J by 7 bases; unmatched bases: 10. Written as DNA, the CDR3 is TGCGCCAGCAGCTTCCGGGACAGGATCCTTGATGAAGCTTTCTTT. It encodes CASSFRDRILDEAFF. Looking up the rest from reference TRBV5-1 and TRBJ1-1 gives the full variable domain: KAGVTQTPRYLIKTRGQQVTLSCSPISGHRSVSWYQQTPGQGLQFLFEYFSETQRNKGNFPGRFSGRQFSNSRSEMNVSTLELGDSALYLCASSFRDRILDEAFFGQGTRLTVV.

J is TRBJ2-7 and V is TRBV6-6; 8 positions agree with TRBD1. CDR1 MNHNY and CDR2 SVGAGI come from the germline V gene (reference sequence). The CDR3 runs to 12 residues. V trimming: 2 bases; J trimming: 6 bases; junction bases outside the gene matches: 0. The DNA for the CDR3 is TGTGCCAGCAGTTACGGGACAGGCGAGCAGTACTTC. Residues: CASSYGTGEQYF.

This CDR3 is CASSHSSAGNEQFF. The CDR3 nucleotides are TGTGCCAGCAGCCATTCCTCCGCGGGCAATGAGCAGTTCTTC. This chain connects TRBV9 to TRBJ2-1; weak D call: TRBD2 (5 bases). CDR3 length equals 14 residues. CDR1 is SGDLS, CDR2 YYNGEE, per germline. Trimming took 4 bases from V and 6 from J, leaving 14 bases between them.

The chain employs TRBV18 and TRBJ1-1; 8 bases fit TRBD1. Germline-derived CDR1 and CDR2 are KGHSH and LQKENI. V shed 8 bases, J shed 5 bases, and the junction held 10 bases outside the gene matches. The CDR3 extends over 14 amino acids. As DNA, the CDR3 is TGTGCCAGCCTTAGATCGACAGGGGATACTGAAGCTTTCTTT. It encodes CASLRSTGDTEAFF.

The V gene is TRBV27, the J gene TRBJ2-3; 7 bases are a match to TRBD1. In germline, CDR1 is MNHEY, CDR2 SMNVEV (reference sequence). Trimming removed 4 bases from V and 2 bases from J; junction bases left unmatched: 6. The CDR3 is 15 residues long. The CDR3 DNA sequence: TGTGCCAGCAGTTGGGGCAGGGGGATCACAGATACGCAGTATTTT. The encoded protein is CASSWGRGITDTQYF.

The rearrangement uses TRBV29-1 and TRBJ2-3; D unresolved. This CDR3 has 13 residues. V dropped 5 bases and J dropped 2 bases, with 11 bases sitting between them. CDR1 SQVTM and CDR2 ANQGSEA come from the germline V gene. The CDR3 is CSVRLVYTDTQYF. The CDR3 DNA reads TGCAGCGTTAGACTCGTGTACACAGATACGCAGTATTTT.